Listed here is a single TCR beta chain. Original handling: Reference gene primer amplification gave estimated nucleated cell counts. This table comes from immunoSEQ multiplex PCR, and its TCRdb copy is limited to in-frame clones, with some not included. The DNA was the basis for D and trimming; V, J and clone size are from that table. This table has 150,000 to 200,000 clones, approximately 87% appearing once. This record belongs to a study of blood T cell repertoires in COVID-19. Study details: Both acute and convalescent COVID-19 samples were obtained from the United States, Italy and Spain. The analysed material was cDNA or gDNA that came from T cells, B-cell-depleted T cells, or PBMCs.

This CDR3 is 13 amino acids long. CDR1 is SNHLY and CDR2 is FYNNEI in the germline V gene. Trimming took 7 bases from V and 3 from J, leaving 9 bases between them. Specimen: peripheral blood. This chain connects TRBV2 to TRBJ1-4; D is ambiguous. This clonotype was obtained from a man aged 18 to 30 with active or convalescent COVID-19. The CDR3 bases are TGTGCCAGCAAGAGGAGTTCTAATGAAAAACTGTTTTTT. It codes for CASKRSSNEKLFF.